The 3 T cell receptor beta chains below were found in one sample sequenced in a study of blood T cell repertoires in COVID-19. Generated by immunoSEQ multiplex PCR, the TCRdb table keeps only in-frame clones and is missing some. The sample has about 150,000 clones; 78% are singletons. The sample was peripheral blood. The receptors derive from a man in his 60s who had recovered from COVID-19.

DNA of the CDR3: TGTGCCACCAGCAGATCCGGGACACCTAATCAGCCCCAGCATTTT. Translating gives CATSRSGTPNQPQHF. V is TRBV15 and J is TRBJ1-5; D might be TRBD1 (6 bases). Between the trimmed V and J ends, which lost 2 bases and 4 bases, there was a span of 12 bases. The CDR3 contains 15 residues. Germline V gene lookup returns CDR1 LNHNV and CDR2 YYDKDF (reference sequence).

V usage is TRBV29-1 and J usage is TRBJ1-1; tentative D call: TRBD1 (6 bases). The CDR3 runs to 13 residues. The germline CDR1 and CDR2 sequences are SQVTM and ANQGSEA. Trimming removed 7 bases at V and 6 bases at J, with 18 bases between. The CDR3: CSGTAGLPAEAFF. The CDR3 bases are TGCAGCGGGACAGCCGGTCTTCCTGCTGAAGCTTTCTTT.

The chain carries TRBV4-3 and TRBJ2-3; tentative D call: TRBD2 (8 bases). The germline V gene has CDR1 LGHNA and CDR2 YSLEER. V dropped 4 bases and J dropped 3 bases, with 20 bases sitting between them. The CDR3 sequence is 17 residues long. The chain's CDR3 is CASSREGLGGPTDTQYF. CDR3 nucleotide sequence: TGCGCCAGCAGCCGGGAGGGACTAGGGGGCCCTACAGATACGCAGTATTTT.